This TCR beta chain derives from a study of T cell repertoires in cytomegalovirus infection. About the study: Based on public TCR beta signatures, there were indications of CMV infection and of a matching HLA type. The study's findings and limits: CMV-specific TCR beta clonotypes restricted by HLA-C were the ones dominating the ex vivo response. Frequencies of public TCR beta families were cumulated, and this identified carriers of CMV plus the relevant HLA.

A remark on this clonotype: Its antigen is not identified.

TCRdb independently ran MiXCR on the reads; one entry per CDR3 protein. The sample contains some 240,000 distinct CDR3 sequences, over 15% of which appear only once. Germline CDR1 and CDR2: SEHNR and FQNEAQ (reference sequence). The CDR3 consists of 14 residues. J gave up 10 bases and V 5 bases, and 5 bases lay outside the gene matches. The source of this sequence is a human donor in good health (CMV status not recorded). Some clones in this sample may be carry-over from other donors' samples. The sequenced material came from CD8+ T cells from PBMCs. This chain connects TRBV7-9 to TRBJ1-6, with 10 bases identical to TRBD1. This chain's CDR3 is CASSKTGGGSPLHF. As DNA, the CDR3 is TGTGCCAGCAGCAAGACAGGGGGCGGGTCACCCCTCCACTTT.